Following are 7 T cell receptor beta chains from one sample sequenced in a study of OX40 agonist ivuxolimab in advanced cancers. Clones were sequenced by immunoSEQ multiplex PCR, and TCRdb holds only the in-frame ones, with some missing. The table lists 13,000 to 15,000 clones, 87% of them singletons. The sample here was CD4+ or CD8+ T cells sorted from blood, taken in a trial of the OX40 agonist ivuxolimab. These receptor sequences come from an adult with an advanced solid tumor such as melanoma, head and neck, liver or kidney cancer.

The CDR3: CASSVALNPPGPTDPEQFF. The CDR3 region has the DNA TGTGCCAGCAGCGTAGCTCTTAACCCTCCGGGGCCAACGGATCCTGAGCAGTTCTTC. This sequence joins TRBV9 and TRBJ2-1; the D call may be TRBD1 or TRBD2 (5 bases each). The CDR3 is made up of 19 amino acids. V gave up 0 bases and J gave up 9 bases, with 28 bases separating them. The germline CDR1 and CDR2 sequences are SGDLS and YYNGEE.

This clone occurred once. The rearrangement uses TRBV27 and TRBJ2-7; D might be TRBD1 or TRBD2, each matching 6 bases. Per the germline V gene, CDR1 is MNHEY and CDR2 is SMNVEV (reference sequence). The length of the CDR3 is 14 residues. Trimming shortened V by 2 bases and J by 4 bases, and 12 bases separated the two germline ends. CDR3 DNA: TGTGCCAGCAGTTTAAACGGGGGCCCTTACGAGCAGTACTTC. Residues: CASSLNGGPYEQYF.

This clone was detected once. In DNA, the CDR3 is TGTGCCAGCAGCCTGTTAGCGGGGGGTTCAGATGAGCAGTTCTTC. Amino acids: CASSLLAGGSDEQFF. This rearrangement joins TRBV9 to TRBJ2-1; 10 bases are a match to TRBD2. Germline CDR1 is SGDLS and CDR2 is YYNGEE. V lost 4 bases and J lost 8; bases outside the gene matches: 9. CDR3 length: 15 residues.

Points on this clone: Other DNA sequences in the same sample also yield this CDR3. The CDR3: CASSHRGASTEAFF. DNA of the CDR3: TGTGCCAGCAGCCACCGGGGGGCGAGCACTGAAGCTTTCTTT. The V gene is TRBV21-1, the J gene TRBJ1-1. TRBV21-1 constitutes a pseudogene. The CDR3 is 14 amino acids.

The gene calls are TRBV6-6 and TRBJ2-3, with D perhaps given as TRBD1 or TRBD2 (5 bases each). V was pared by 6 bases and J by 5 bases, with 18 bases between. This CDR3 is built from 15 residues. CDR1 is MNHNY and CDR2 is SVGAGI in the germline V gene (reference sequence). DNA of the CDR3: TGTGCCAGCAGGAGCCTCGGGTTTGGGGGAGATACGCAGTATTTT. Residues: CASRSLGFGGDTQYF.

The chain uses TRBV9 and TRBJ2-6; possibly TRBD2 for D (7 bases). V lost 0 bases, J lost 0 bases, and 16 bases lay in between. The CDR3 covers 19 residues. The germline V gene encodes CDR1 SGDLS and CDR2 YYNGEE. CDR3 nucleotide sequence: TGTGCCAGCAGCGTAGCTGAGGGGAGGGGGAGCTCTGGGGCCAACGTCCTGACTTTC. This translates into CASSVAEGRGSSGANVLTF.

This clone turned up a few times. The genes are TRBV5-1 and TRBJ1-4, with 11 bases lining up with TRBD1. This CDR3 has 16 residues. Germline CDR1 reads SGHRS; CDR2 reads YFSETQ. V was pared by 4 bases and J by 6 bases, with 8 bases of the junction left unmatched. CDR3 in amino acids: CASSKGQGVSHEKLFF. The DNA of the CDR3 is TGCGCCAGCAGCAAGGGACAGGGGGTTAGTCATGAAAAACTGTTTTTT.